The clone carrying this T cell receptor beta chain has just one count. The data originate from a study of blood T cell repertoires in COVID-19. Background on the study: Donors in the United States, Italy and Spain gave samples during acute or convalescent COVID-19.

Repertoires were generated with immunoSEQ multiplex PCR, while TCRdb's copy carries only in-frame clones and drops some. The data hold more than 80,000 clones, with approximately 88% observed a single time. V lost 0 bases and J lost 5, with 4 bases in between. Per the germline V gene, CDR1 is LGHNA and CDR2 is YSLEER. This CDR3 spans 12 amino acids. The clonotype comes from a woman older than 75 with active or convalescent COVID-19. The source material was peripheral blood. This rearrangement joins TRBV4-3 to TRBJ2-5, with D uncertain. CDR3 sequence (DNA): TGCGCCAGCAGCCAAGATCGGGAGACCCAGTACTTC. Protein sequence: CASSQDRETQYF.